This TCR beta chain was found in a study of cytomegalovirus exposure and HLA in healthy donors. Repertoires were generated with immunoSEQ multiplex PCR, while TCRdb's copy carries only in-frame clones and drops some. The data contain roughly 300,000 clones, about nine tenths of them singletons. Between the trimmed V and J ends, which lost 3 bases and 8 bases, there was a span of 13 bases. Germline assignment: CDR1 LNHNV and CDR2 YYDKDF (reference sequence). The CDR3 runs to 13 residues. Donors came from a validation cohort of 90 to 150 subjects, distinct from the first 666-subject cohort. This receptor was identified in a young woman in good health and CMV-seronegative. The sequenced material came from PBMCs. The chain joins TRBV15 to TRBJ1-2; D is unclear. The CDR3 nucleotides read TGTGCCACCAGCAGTTCGGGGTCTTACGGCTACACCTTC. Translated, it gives CATSSSGSYGYTF.